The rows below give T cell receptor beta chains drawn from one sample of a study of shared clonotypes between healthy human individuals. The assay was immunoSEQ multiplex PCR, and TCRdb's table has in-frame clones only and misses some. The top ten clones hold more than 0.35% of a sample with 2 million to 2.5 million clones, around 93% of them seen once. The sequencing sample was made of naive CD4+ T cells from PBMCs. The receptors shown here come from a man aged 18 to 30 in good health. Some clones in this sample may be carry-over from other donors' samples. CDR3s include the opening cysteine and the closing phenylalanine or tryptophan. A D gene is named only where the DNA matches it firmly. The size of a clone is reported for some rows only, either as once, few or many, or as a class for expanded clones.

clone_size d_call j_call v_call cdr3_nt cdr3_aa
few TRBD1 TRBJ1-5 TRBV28 TGTGCCAGCAGTTTTAGGGGGGACAGCGTCGTGCAGCCCCAGCATTTT CASSFRGDSVVQPQHF
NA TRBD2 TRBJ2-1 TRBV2 TGTGCCAGCAGTGAACAGACTAGCGTAGGTGAGCAGTTCTTC CASSEQTSVGEQFF
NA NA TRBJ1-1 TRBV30 TGTGCCTGGGGATACTACGGGGGCACTGAAGCTTTCTTT CAWGYYGGTEAFF
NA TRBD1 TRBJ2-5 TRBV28 TGTGCCAGCAGTTTAAGCGTGGGCCAGGGGGAAGAGACCCAGTACTTC CASSLSVGQGEETQYF
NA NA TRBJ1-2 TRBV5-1 TGCGCCAGCAGCTCGCCCGGGGACTACCTTTATGGCTACACCTTC CASSSPGDYLYGYTF
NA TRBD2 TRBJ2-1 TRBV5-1 TGCGCCAGCAGCTCCTCCATCATAGCGGGAGGGGTAGGTAATGAGCAGTTCTTC CASSSSIIAGGVGNEQFF
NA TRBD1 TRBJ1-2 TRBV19 TGTGCCAGTAACCCGGGACAGTCTTATGGCTACACCTTC CASNPGQSYGYTF
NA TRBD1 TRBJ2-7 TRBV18 TGTGCCAGCTCACCACGGGACAGGGTATACGAGCAGTACTTC CASSPRDRVYEQYF
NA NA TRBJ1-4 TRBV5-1 TGCGCCAGCAGCCGAGGGACCCAACAGTCAGGGGAAAAACTGTTTTTT CASSRGTQQSGEKLFF
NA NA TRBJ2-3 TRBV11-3 TGTGCCAGCAGCTTAGGGCAGGGAGGAACAGATACGCAGTATTTT CASSLGQGGTDTQYF
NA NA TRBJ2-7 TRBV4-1 TGCGCCAGCAGCCAAGGTGTACAGAATATACCCACCTACGAGCAGTACTTC CASSQGVQNIPTYEQYF
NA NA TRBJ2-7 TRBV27 TGTGCCAGCAGACCCGCCCTTGGGCGGGGCATCTCCTACGAGCAGTACTTC CASRPALGRGISYEQYF
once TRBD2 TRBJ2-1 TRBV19 TGTGCCAGTAGTATAGACCCGGGACTAGCGAATTACAATGAGCAGTTCTTC CASSIDPGLANYNEQFF
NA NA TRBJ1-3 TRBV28 TGTGCCAGCAGAGCCGACAGGTTCTCTGGAAACACCATATATTTT CASRADRFSGNTIYF
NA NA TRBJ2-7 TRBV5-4 TGTGCCAGCAGCCACGGGGGGCGCGAAACCTACGAGCAGTACTTC CASSHGGRETYEQYF
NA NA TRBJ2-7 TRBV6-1 TGTGCCAGCAGCGAAATCTATCGCGAGCAGTACTTC CASSEIYREQYF
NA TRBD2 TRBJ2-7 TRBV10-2 TGCGCCAGCAAGCATACCGGGACTAGCATCTACGAGCAGTACTTC CASKHTGTSIYEQYF
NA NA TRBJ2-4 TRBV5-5 TGTGCCAGCAGCTTGGACAGTTCTCGGGCCAAAAACATTCAGTACTTC CASSLDSSRAKNIQYF
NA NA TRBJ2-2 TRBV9 TGTGCCAGCAGCGGACAGGTGAACACCGGGGAGCTGTTTTTT CASSGQVNTGELFF
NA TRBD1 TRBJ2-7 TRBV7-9 TGTGCCAGCAGCTTAGTTCAGGGGGCGCGGGAGCAGTACTTC CASSLVQGAREQYF
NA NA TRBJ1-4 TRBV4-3 TGCGCCAGCAGCCAAGATCAAAGCCCTCAGGAAGAAAAACTGTTTTTT CASSQDQSPQEEKLFF
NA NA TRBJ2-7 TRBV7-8 TGTGCCAGCAGCCGAACTAATCTCCCAGGACAGTACGAGCAGTACTTC CASSRTNLPGQYEQYF
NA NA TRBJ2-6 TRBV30 TGTGCCGGAGGGGGCTCTGGGGCCAACGTCCTGACTTTC CAGGGSGANVLTF
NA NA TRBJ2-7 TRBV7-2 TGTGCCAGCAGCTTAGGCGGAGAGTACGAGCAGTACTTC CASSLGGEYEQYF
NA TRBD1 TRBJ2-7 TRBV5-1 TGCGCCAGCAGCTTGGCCTTCGGGACAGAGTCCTACGAGCAGTACTTC CASSLAFGTESYEQYF
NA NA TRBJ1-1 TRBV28 TGTGCCAGCAGTTTCGGCAGCCTGAACACTGAAGCTTTCTTT CASSFGSLNTEAFF
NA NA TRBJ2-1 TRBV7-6 TGTGCCAGCAGCAAAAGACAGGCGAGCTCCTACAATGAGCAGTTCTTC CASSKRQASSYNEQFF
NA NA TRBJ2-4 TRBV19 TGTGCCAGTAGTCCGGGTAAGAAAAACATTCAGTACTTC CASSPGKKNIQYF
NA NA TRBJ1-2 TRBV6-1 TGTGCCAGCAGTGATTTTGGCTACACCTTC CASSDFGYTF
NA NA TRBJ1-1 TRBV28 TGTGCCAGCAACACAGGACCCAGGGGAATCACTGAAGCTTTCTTT CASNTGPRGITEAFF
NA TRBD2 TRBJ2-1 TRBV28 TGTGCCAGCCAAATCTATAGCGGGCGCTACAATGAGCAGTTCTTC CASQIYSGRYNEQFF
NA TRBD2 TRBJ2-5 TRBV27 TGTGCCAGCAGGACCAGCGGGGCCGGGGAGACCCAGTACTTC CASRTSGAGETQYF
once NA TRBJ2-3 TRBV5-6 TGTGCCAGCAGCTTGGCGGGGGGCGCAAAAGATACGCAGTATTTT CASSLAGGAKDTQYF
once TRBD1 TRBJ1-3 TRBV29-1 TGCAGCGTTGGGGGTTTCGACAGGGCTGGAAACACCATATATTTT CSVGGFDRAGNTIYF
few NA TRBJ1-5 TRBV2 TGTGCCAGCAGTGTTGACCAGCCCCAGCATTTT CASSVDQPQHF
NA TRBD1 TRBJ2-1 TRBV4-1 TGCGCCAGCAGCCAAGATTTTGGGACAGGGTACCATGAGCAGTTCTTC CASSQDFGTGYHEQFF
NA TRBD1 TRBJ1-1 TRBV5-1 TGCGCCAGCAGCTTGCAGGGGGCGCAAAATGAAGCTTTCTTT CASSLQGAQNEAFF
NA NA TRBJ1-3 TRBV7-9 TGTGCCAGCGGGGTCGCCGGGGGAAACACCATATATTTT CASGVAGGNTIYF
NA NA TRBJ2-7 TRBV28 TGTGCCAGCATCAGCTCCTACGAGCAGTACTTC CASISSYEQYF
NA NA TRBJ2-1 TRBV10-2 TGCGCCAGCAGCCCCCCTGGGAATGAGCAGTTCTTC CASSPPGNEQFF
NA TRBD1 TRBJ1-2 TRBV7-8 TGTGCCAGCAGCTCCCGCGCAGGGGGGGATGGCTACACCTTC CASSSRAGGDGYTF
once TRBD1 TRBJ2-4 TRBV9 TGTGCCAGCAGCGCCGGCCCCTCGACAGGGGGAAACATTCAGTACTTC CASSAGPSTGGNIQYF
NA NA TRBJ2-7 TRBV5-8 TGTGCCAGCAGTTTTATTGTCCCCTACGAGCAGTACTTC CASSFIVPYEQYF
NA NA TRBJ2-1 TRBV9 TGTGCCAGCAGCGTAGCTGAGGGAAACTACGGTGAGCAGTTCTTC CASSVAEGNYGEQFF
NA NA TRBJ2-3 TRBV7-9 TGTGCCAGCACCTTCACAGATACGCAGTATTTT CASTFTDTQYF
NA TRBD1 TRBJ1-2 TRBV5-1 TGCGCCAGCAGCCCCTCCCGGGACAGGGCCACTAACTATGGCTACACCTTC CASSPSRDRATNYGYTF
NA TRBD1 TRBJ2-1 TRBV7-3 TGTGCCAGCAGCTTAACGGACAGGGGCGATGAGCAGTTCTTC CASSLTDRGDEQFF
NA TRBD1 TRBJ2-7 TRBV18 TGTGCCAGCTCACCGGGACAGGGCTCCGAGCAGTACTTC CASSPGQGSEQYF
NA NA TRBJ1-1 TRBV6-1 TGTGCCAGCAGTGATCTGACCCTAGAGGCTTTCTTT CASSDLTLEAFF
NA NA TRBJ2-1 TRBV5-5 TGTGCCAGCACCCAACCAGTTGGATCCTACAATGAGCAGTTCTTC CASTQPVGSYNEQFF
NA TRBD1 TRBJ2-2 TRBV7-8 TGTGCCAGCAGCTTAGCGACCTCTAGGGGGCGAACCGGGGAGCTGTTTTTT CASSLATSRGRTGELFF
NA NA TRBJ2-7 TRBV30 TGTGCCTGGGCTGACGGAGGTAGCAGCTACGAGCAGTACTTC CAWADGGSSYEQYF
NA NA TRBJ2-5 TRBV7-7 TGTGCCAGCAGCTTCGTCAGCAGCCAAGAGACCCAGTACTTC CASSFVSSQETQYF
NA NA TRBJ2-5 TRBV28 TGTGCCAGCACCCCGGGCGCTACCGGTCAAGAGACCCAGTACTTC CASTPGATGQETQYF
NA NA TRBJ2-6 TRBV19 TGTGCCAGCGCACAAAGAGGGGTCGGGGCCAACGTCCTGACTTTC CASAQRGVGANVLTF